These 26 T cell receptor beta chains were all obtained from the same sample, sequenced in a study of blood T cell repertoires in COVID-19. Sequenced by immunoSEQ multiplex PCR; TCRdb stores in-frame clones only, minus some. The table includes more than 150,000 clones, about 79% detected once. Sequencing input: peripheral blood. These receptors were collected from a woman aged 65 to 85 with acute or convalescent COVID-19.

The rearrangement links TRBV6-5 to TRBJ1-3; 12 positions match TRBD1. Unmatched junction bases numbered 8, after V lost 8 bases and J lost 15 bases. CDR3 length: 12 residues. Germline lookup yields CDR1 MNHEY and CDR2 SVGAGI. Here the CDR3 reads CASEGGTGGKYF. Here the CDR3 DNA reads TGTGCCAGCGAGGGGGGGACAGGGGGCAAATATTTT.

The chain is built from TRBV7-2 and TRBJ2-7; D unresolved. The CDR3 has 11 amino acids. Germline values: CDR1 SGHTA, CDR2 FQGNSA. Trimming left V 2 bases short and J 4 bases short, with 3 bases between. The DNA for the CDR3 is TGTGCCAGCAGCTTACTTTACGAGCAGTACTTC. It translates to CASSLLYEQYF.

This chain links TRBV11-2 with TRBJ2-2; 13 nucleotides agree with TRBD2. The CDR3 covers 16 residues. CDR1 SGHAT and CDR2 FQNNGV come from the germline V gene. V lost 6 bases to trimming and J lost 8 bases; unmatched junction nucleotides: 9. The chain's CDR3 is CASRPTSGRAAGELFF. CDR3 DNA sequence: TGTGCCAGCAGACCAACTAGCGGGAGGGCCGCGGGGGAGCTGTTTTTT.

This clone occurred a few times. The chain has TRBV5-1 and TRBJ1-2; 8 nucleotides agree with TRBD1. Trimming removed 3 bases from V and 3 bases from J; junction bases left unmatched: 7. Germline V CDR1 and CDR2: SGHRS, YFSETQ. This CDR3 contains 15 residues. The CDR3 DNA sequence: TGCGCCAGCAGCTCCGGGTCGGGACAGGACTATGGCTACACCTTC. Translated, it gives CASSSGSGQDYGYTF.

This clone was seen at least ten times. The chain couples TRBV7-9 to TRBJ2-1; 10 bases map to TRBD2. V shed 2 bases and J 7 bases; nucleotides not matched to a gene: 8. CDR1 SEHNR and CDR2 FQNEAQ come from the germline V gene (reference sequence). The CDR3 spans 16 residues. CDR3 region: CASSLTPSGSRNEQFF. CDR3 sequence (DNA): TGTGCCAGCAGCTTAACCCCTAGCGGGAGTCGGAATGAGCAGTTCTTC.

The V and J genes are TRBV5-1 and TRBJ1-1; D might be TRBD1 (6 bases). V lost 1 base and J 1 base, leaving 11 bases between the germline ends. The CDR3 consists of 15 residues. Germline V CDR1 and CDR2: SGHRS, YFSETQ. This CDR3 reads CASSLPGGPNTEAFF. CDR3 nucleotides: TGCGCCAGCAGCTTGCCGGGGGGGCCGAACACTGAAGCTTTCTTT.

V and J are TRBV12-3 or TRBV12-4 and TRBJ1-5; TRBD1 might be the D (5 bases). The CDR3 extends over 13 amino acids. The V gene lost 4 bases and the J gene lost 5 bases, with 9 bases spanning the gap. The CDR3 sequence is CASSYQTDQPQHF. The DNA for the CDR3 is TGTGCCAGCAGTTATCAGACAGATCAGCCCCAGCATTTT.

The rearrangement joins TRBV7-2 to TRBJ1-1; D unresolved. Looked up from germline, CDR1 is SGHTA and CDR2 is FQGNSA. This CDR3 has 14 residues. The V end was cut by 6 bases, the J end by 1 base, with 12 bases between. The CDR3 DNA reads TGTGCCAGCAGTACTCATGGTGGGAACACTGAAGCTTTCTTT. Encoded protein: CASSTHGGNTEAFF.

This CDR3 reads CASSGTLAGGVVNEQFF. Here the CDR3 DNA reads TGTGCCAGCAGCGGAACACTAGCGGGAGGTGTTGTGAATGAGCAGTTCTTC. The rearrangement uses TRBV9 and TRBJ2-1; 12 bases agree with TRBD2. The CDR3 loop spans 17 amino acids. V dropped 3 bases and J dropped 7; count of bases not matched to a gene: 11. The germline CDR1 and CDR2 sequences are SGDLS and YYNGEE.

The chain is built from TRBV7-9 and TRBJ2-3; 7 nucleotides agree with TRBD2. Trimming took 1 base from V and 11 from J; bases not matched to a gene: 9. This CDR3 has 14 residues. Looked up from germline, CDR1 is SEHNR and CDR2 is FQNEAQ (reference sequence). CDR3 region: CASSLGSGGGQQYF. CDR3 nucleotides: TGTGCCAGCAGCTTAGGGTCAGGCGGGGGTCAGCAGTATTTT.

This chain links TRBV9 with TRBJ2-7; 11 bases are shared with TRBD2. The CDR3 runs 15 residues. With V trimmed by 4 bases and J by 1 base, 4 bases remained unmatched. Per the germline V gene, CDR1 is SGDLS and CDR2 is YYNGEE. Written as DNA, the CDR3 is TGTGCCAGCAGCCCAACTAGCGGGAGATCCTACGAGCAGTACTTC. Translated: CASSPTSGRSYEQYF.

The genes are TRBV19 and TRBJ2-2, with D possibly matching TRBD2 (7 bases). Germline V CDR1 and CDR2: LNHDA, SQIVND (reference sequence). This CDR3 has 16 amino acids. V lost 6 bases and J lost 4, with 18 bases in between. CDR3 sequence: CASRIGGDIVTGELFF. The DNA for the CDR3 is TGTGCCAGTAGGATTGGGGGGGACATCGTCACCGGGGAGCTGTTTTTT.

The chain combines TRBV5-5 with TRBJ2-1; TRBD2 agrees at 8 bases. Germline V gives CDR1 SGHKS, CDR2 YYEKEE (reference sequence). J gave up 1 base and V 3 bases, and 15 bases lay outside the gene matches. The CDR3 covers 19 residues. The CDR3, as DNA: TGTGCCAGCAGCTCCCATTTGACTGGCGGACTAGCATCCTACAATGAGCAGTTCTTC. This translates into CASSSHLTGGLASYNEQFF.

The rearrangement uses TRBV27 and TRBJ2-3; TRBD2 might be the D (5 bases). This CDR3 has 16 residues. Looked up from germline, CDR1 is MNHEY and CDR2 is SMNVEV (reference sequence). V was shortened by 0 bases and J by 3 bases, with 13 bases between the two germline ends. CDR3 in DNA: TGTGCCAGCAGTTTATCGATGTCTAGCAGAACAGATACGCAGTATTTT. Protein product: CASSLSMSSRTDTQYF.

With respect to this clone: Compared with germline, one end of the junction differs, possibly owing to a read error. The chain joins TRBV5-6 to TRBJ2-5; D call uncertain. CDR1 and CDR2 (germline): SGHDT, YYEEEE. The CDR3 is 13 amino acids. The chain's CDR3 is CASTLPASKTQYF. DNA for the CDR3: TGTGCCAGCACCTTGCCAGCGTCGAAGACCCAGTACTTC. The whole variable domain, remainder taken from reference TRBV5-6 and TRBJ2-5, is DAGVTQSPTHLIKTRGQQVTLRCSPKSGHDTVSWYQQALGQGPQFIFQYYEEEERQRGNFPDRFSGHQFPNYSSELNVNALLLGDSALYLCASTLPASKTQYFGPGTRLLVL.

V usage is TRBV6-5 and J usage is TRBJ2-5, with D tentatively TRBD2 (5 bases). CDR1 is MNHEY and CDR2 is SVGAGI in the germline V gene. Between the trimmed V and J ends, which lost 4 bases and 7 bases, there was a span of 13 bases. CDR3 length: 13 residues. The CDR3 sequence is CASSSPGSRTQYF. Written as DNA, the CDR3 is TGTGCCAGCAGTTCTCCGGGGTCGAGGACCCAGTACTTC.

The V and J genes are TRBV14 and TRBJ2-1, with D perhaps matching TRBD1 (5 bases). Trimming cost V 4 bases and J 3 bases, with 10 bases left between them. From germline, CDR1 is SGHDN and CDR2 FVKESK. The CDR3 consists of 14 residues. As DNA, the CDR3 is TGTGCCAGCAGCCTAAGGGGCCTCTACAATGAGCAGTTCTTC. Residues: CASSLRGLYNEQFF.

This clone was detected once. The gene calls are TRBV7-2 and TRBJ1-5; D uncertain. Germline lookup yields CDR1 SGHTA and CDR2 FQGNSA. The CDR3 is 16 residues long. Trimming removed 2 bases at V and 2 bases at J, with 13 bases between. CDR3 sequence: CASSLTAPRGNQPQHF. In nucleotides, the CDR3 is TGTGCCAGCAGCTTAACTGCGCCACGGGGCAATCAGCCCCAGCATTTT.

The rearrangement links TRBV24-1 to TRBJ2-3; D is possibly TRBD1 (5 bases). In germline, CDR1 is KGHDR, CDR2 SFDVKD. V was shortened by 6 bases and J by 1 base, with 13 bases between the two germline ends. The CDR3 spans 15 residues. The chain's CDR3 is CATSSRVSGTDTQYF. In DNA form, the CDR3 reads TGTGCCACCAGTAGCAGGGTTTCCGGCACAGATACGCAGTATTTT.

This chain joins TRBV11-2 and TRBJ1-4; tentative D call: TRBD1 (6 bases). The CDR3 contains 19 residues. Germline V gene data show CDR1 as SGHAT and CDR2 as FQNNGV. Trimming shortened V by 5 bases and J by 0 bases, and 22 bases separated the two germline ends. CDR3 in amino acids: CASSNEKRGRGATNEKLFF. DNA of the CDR3: TGTGCCAGCAGCAACGAAAAAAGGGGGAGAGGGGCAACTAATGAAAAACTGTTTTTT.

The chain employs TRBV12-3 or TRBV12-4 and TRBJ1-2, with D unclear. The CDR3 covers 12 residues. V lost 2 bases and J 9 bases, leaving 10 bases between the germline ends. The CDR3 DNA reads as TGTGCCAGCAGTTTATCCGAGAGGAGCTACACCTTC. Its translation is CASSLSERSYTF.

This clone was recorded a few times. V is TRBV7-2 and J is TRBJ2-5; TRBD2 aligns across 9 bases. The CDR3 runs 14 residues. After removal of 6 bases from V and 4 bases from J, the junction contained 6 bases not matched to a gene. CDR1 is SGHTA and CDR2 is FQGNSA in the germline V gene. CDR3 DNA: TGTGCCAGCAGGATAGCGGGAGAGGCAGAGACCCAGTACTTC. It translates to CASRIAGEAETQYF. Looking up the rest from reference TRBV7-2 and TRBJ2-5 gives the full variable domain: GAGVSQSPSNKVTEKGKDVELRCDPISGHTALYWYRQSLGQGLEFLIYFQGNSAPDKSGLPSDRFSAERTGGSVSTLTIQRTQQEDSAVYLCASRIAGEAETQYFGPGTRLLVL.

This chain joins TRBV5-1 and TRBJ2-3; 7 bases fit TRBD2. In germline, CDR1 is SGHRS, CDR2 YFSETQ. V gave up 7 bases and J gave up 0 bases; unmatched junction bases: 5. CDR3 length: 14 amino acids. CDR3 in amino acids: CASASSGSTDTQYF. DNA of the CDR3: TGCGCCAGCGCCAGTAGCGGGAGCACAGATACGCAGTATTTT.

This clone was observed a few times. The chain is built from TRBV6-5 and TRBJ2-1; 8 positions match TRBD2. This CDR3 is built from 15 residues. V was clipped by 7 bases and J by 9 bases; unmatched bases: 14. Germline CDR1 and CDR2: MNHEY and SVGAGI. The CDR3 region is CASISYGKRESEQFF. Here the CDR3 DNA reads TGTGCCAGCATCTCTTATGGGAAGCGGGAGAGTGAGCAGTTCTTC.

The gene calls are TRBV5-1 and TRBJ2-3; TRBD2 matches 9 bases. Germline loops: CDR1 SGHRS, CDR2 YFSETQ. Trimming took 5 bases from V and 4 from J; bases not matched to a gene: 8. The CDR3 consists of 15 residues. The CDR3 sequence: CASRQSGRQSDTQYF. CDR3 nucleotides: TGCGCCAGCAGACAGAGCGGGAGGCAATCAGATACGCAGTATTTT. Based on the CDR3 plus reference TRBV5-1 and TRBJ2-3, the full variable domain is KAGVTQTPRYLIKTRGQQVTLSCSPISGHRSVSWYQQTPGQGLQFLFEYFSETQRNKGNFPGRFSGRQFSNSRSEMNVSTLELGDSALYLCASRQSGRQSDTQYFGPGTRLTVL.

This clone was seen more than once but under ten times. The DNA of the CDR3 is TGTGCCACCAGTGGTAGCCTGCTAAGCTACAATGAGCAGTTCTTC. Its protein product is CATSGSLLSYNEQFF. The V and J genes are TRBV24-1 and TRBJ2-1; D not resolved. Germline V gene data show CDR1 as KGHDR and CDR2 as SFDVKD. The CDR3 is made up of 15 amino acids. Trimming stripped 5 bases from V and 3 bases from J, with 13 bases between.